The 22 T cell receptor beta chains reported below all come from one sample, sequenced in a study of CD8 T cells in ankylosing spondylitis. TCRdb reprocessed the 5' RACE reads with MiXCR, giving one entry per CDR3 protein. The table records about 96,000 distinct CDR3 sequences, around 30% of them present only once. The source material was blood, either unsorted or a sorted T cell fraction (not recorded which). These receptors all come from a male donor with ankylosing spondylitis or in good health (not recorded which).

The chain couples TRBV6-1 to TRBJ1-1; possibly TRBD1 for D (5 bases). This CDR3 has 15 residues. Germline-derived CDR1 and CDR2 are MNHNS and SASEGT. Trimming left V 2 bases short and J 3 bases short, with 13 bases between. CDR3 DNA: TGTGCCAGCAGTGAATTCGGGGGGTTCGACACTGAAGCTTTCTTT. It yields the protein CASSEFGGFDTEAFF.

This clonotype was found a few times. The V call is TRBV19, the J call TRBJ1-4; D ambiguous. V was clipped by 3 bases and J by 11 bases, with 19 bases between them. The CDR3 length is 15 residues. Germline V gene sequence: CDR1 LNHDA, CDR2 SQIVND (reference sequence). The CDR3 sequence is CASSIQQGLGRKLFF. The CDR3 coding sequence is TGTGCCAGTAGTATCCAGCAAGGCCTTGGTAGGAAACTGTTTTTT.

The V and J genes are TRBV5-1 and TRBJ2-6; D tentatively reads TRBD1 or TRBD2 (6 bases each). This CDR3 has 15 amino acids. In germline, CDR1 is SGHRS, CDR2 YFSETQ. The V end lost 4 bases, the J end lost 6 bases, and 14 bases lay between the germline ends. CDR3 protein: CASSGGGAVANVLTF. The CDR3 DNA sequence: TGCGCCAGCAGCGGAGGGGGTGCGGTGGCCAACGTCCTGACTTTC.

The sample holds many counts of this clonotype. The V and J genes are TRBV6-1 and TRBJ2-1; D gene ambiguous. The CDR3 covers 13 residues. V shed 6 bases and J shed 1 base, with 7 bases lying between them. Germline assignment: CDR1 MNHNS and CDR2 SASEGT. The CDR3 sequence is CASRELSYNEQFF. As DNA, the CDR3 is TGTGCCAGCAGGGAGCTGTCCTACAATGAGCAGTTCTTC.

This rearrangement joins TRBV5-1 to TRBJ1-5; 10 nucleotides match TRBD1. V lost 0 bases and J lost 4; bases outside the gene matches: 4. This CDR3 comprises 16 residues. Germline V CDR1 and CDR2: SGHRS, YFSETQ. The chain's CDR3 is CASSLVPGQGNQPQHF. The DNA of the CDR3 is TGCGCCAGCAGCTTGGTGCCGGGACAGGGGAATCAGCCCCAGCATTTT.

This clonotype has only a few counts. This rearrangement joins TRBV7-9 to TRBJ2-7; D is undetermined. The CDR3 extends over 12 amino acids. Germline V gene lookup returns CDR1 SEHNR and CDR2 FQNEAQ (reference sequence). Trimming stripped 2 bases from V and 2 bases from J, with 4 bases between. CDR3 in amino acids: CASSLFPYEQYF. The CDR3 nucleotides are TGTGCCAGCAGCTTATTTCCCTACGAGCAGTACTTC.

V usage is TRBV7-2 and J usage is TRBJ1-2; D not resolved. V lost 5 bases to trimming and J lost 3 bases, with 13 bases between them. Germline assignment: CDR1 SGHTA and CDR2 FQGNSA. The CDR3 is 14 amino acids. The CDR3 reads CASSRSGQDYGYTF. The CDR3 nucleotides read TGTGCCAGCAGCCGATCGGGTCAAGACTATGGCTACACCTTC.

Comments on this clonotype: A junction end diverges from the germline sequence, so it may reflect a read error. The chain links TRBV7-7 to TRBJ2-1, with 10 bases identical to TRBD2. This CDR3 has 15 residues. The germline V gene encodes CDR1 SSHAT and CDR2 FNYEAQ (reference sequence). CDR3 loop: CASRPLAGDSNEQFF. DNA of the CDR3: TGTGCTAGCAGGCCCCTAGCGGGAGATTCGAATGAGCAGTTCTTC.

This clonotype was counted between two and nine times. The chain links TRBV5-1 to TRBJ1-6; 7 nucleotides agree with TRBD1. Trimming took 3 bases from V and 8 from J; bases not matched to a gene: 8. Germline CDR1 is SGHRS and CDR2 is YFSETQ. The CDR3 runs to 15 residues. The CDR3 region has the DNA TGCGCCAGCAGCTCCCGACAGGGATCGGATTCACCCCTCCACTTT. Its translation is CASSSRQGSDSPLHF.

This clonotype is a singleton in its sample. The chain has TRBV21-1 and TRBJ2-7. TRBV21-1 is termed a pseudogene. This CDR3 has 14 residues. This CDR3 reads CAAYSTGDSYEQYF. The DNA for the CDR3 is TGTGCCGCTTACAGTACTGGCGACTCCTACGAGCAGTACTTC.

There are a few counts of this clonotype. The rearrangement joins TRBV4-1 to TRBJ2-7; D gene uncertain. V lost 1 base and J lost 0, with 10 bases in between. Germline-derived CDR1 and CDR2 are MGHRA and YSYEKL. The CDR3 spans 15 residues. The CDR3 loop reads CASSQVRGSSYEQYF. The CDR3 coding sequence is TGCGCCAGCAGCCAAGTCAGAGGCAGCTCCTACGAGCAGTACTTC.

The CDR3 spells CASSTGGSLYEQYF. CDR3 in DNA: TGTGCCAGTAGTACCGGCGGGTCACTTTACGAGCAGTACTTC. The chain has TRBV19 and TRBJ2-7; D perhaps matches TRBD2 (5 bases). Trimming removed 4 bases at V and 4 bases at J, with 14 bases between. The germline gives CDR1 LNHDA, CDR2 SQIVND (reference sequence). The CDR3 spans 14 residues.

The sample holds a few counts of this clonotype. This chain links TRBV6-1 with TRBJ1-4; D is possibly TRBD1 (5 bases). Between the trimmed V and J ends, which lost 8 bases and 8 bases, there was a span of 27 bases. CDR1 MNHNS and CDR2 SASEGT come from the germline V gene. CDR3 size: 17 residues. CDR3 coding DNA: TGTGCCAGCGGGCGAAAAAGGACACTCAGCCGTATGGAAAAACTGTTTTTT. Amino acid sequence: CASGRKRTLSRMEKLFF.

This clonotype was observed a handful of times. The chain uses TRBV20-1 and TRBJ1-5; D may be TRBD1 (6 bases). Germline V gene data show CDR1 as DFQATT and CDR2 as SNEGSKA (reference sequence). Trimming stripped 5 bases from V and 3 bases from J, with 14 bases between. This CDR3 contains 14 residues. CDR3 loop: CSAGETGYNQPQHF. CDR3 coding DNA: TGCAGTGCTGGGGAGACAGGTTACAATCAGCCCCAGCATTTT.

The chain recombines TRBV9 with TRBJ1-3; D might be TRBD1 (6 bases). V was shortened by 5 bases and J by 0 bases, with 18 bases between the two germline ends. This CDR3 region has 17 residues. Germline V gene sequence: CDR1 SGDLS, CDR2 YYNGEE. In DNA form, the CDR3 reads TGTGCCAGCAGTTTAGGACTCGGGGGGGCCTCTGGAAACACCATATATTTT. Encoded protein: CASSLGLGGASGNTIYF.

This chain joins TRBV7-8 and TRBJ2-1, with unresolved D. There are 15 residues in the CDR3. The germline V gene has CDR1 SGHVS and CDR2 FQNEAQ. The V and J ends lost 1 base and 5 bases respectively, with 12 bases between them. CDR3 in DNA: TGTGCCAGCAGCTTAGTAGTGTACCTAAACAATGAGCAGTTCTTC. The encoded protein is CASSLVVYLNNEQFF.

This clonotype was counted once. J is TRBJ2-7 and V is TRBV5-1; a possible D gene is TRBD2 (5 bases). Germline CDR1 is SGHRS and CDR2 is YFSETQ. This CDR3 region has 13 residues. Trimming cost V 3 bases and J 6 bases, with 13 bases left between them. CDR3 protein: CASSWVGAGEQYV. The CDR3 DNA reads TGCGCCAGCAGCTGGGTGGGAGCAGGCGAGCAGTACGTC.

The rearrangement joins TRBV20-1 to TRBJ1-1; D is undetermined. Germline V gene data show CDR1 as DFQATT and CDR2 as SNEGSKA (reference sequence). The V end lost 6 bases, the J end lost 8 bases, and 22 bases lay between the germline ends. This CDR3 is built from 14 residues. CDR3 DNA sequence: TGCAGTGCCAGAATCAGTAATCTGGCGCGCGAAGCTTTCTTT. It encodes CSARISNLAREAFF.

The genes are TRBV5-1 and TRBJ1-4, with 7 bases that match TRBD1. This CDR3 has 15 residues. With 3 bases clipped from V and 7 bases from J, the junction kept 9 bases outside the gene matches. Germline CDR1 is SGHRS and CDR2 is YFSETQ. This CDR3 is CASSSNRGASEKLFF. The CDR3 DNA is TGCGCCAGCAGCTCAAACAGGGGCGCGTCTGAAAAACTGTTTTTT.

This clonotype was counted only a few times. The genes are TRBV10-2 and TRBJ2-7; 9 nucleotides align to TRBD1. CDR3 length: 14 residues. V lost 7 bases and J lost 3; bases outside the gene matches: 7. CDR1 is WSHSY, CDR2 SAAADI, per germline. This CDR3 reads CASKDTTGGYEQYV. The CDR3 DNA follows: TGCGCCAGCAAAGACACGACAGGGGGCTACGAGCAGTACGTC.

The chain uses TRBV3-1 and TRBJ1-2, with 7 bases that match TRBD1. Germline values: CDR1 LGHDT, CDR2 YNNKEL (reference sequence). After removal of 0 bases from V and 7 bases from J, the junction contained 5 bases not matched to a gene. The CDR3 loop spans 14 amino acids. Written as DNA, the CDR3 is TGTGCCAGCAGCCAAGATTTAGGGGGCGGTGGCTACACCTTC. Amino acid sequence: CASSQDLGGGGYTF.

This clonotype was counted only a few times. The rearrangement joins TRBV5-1 to TRBJ2-2; no clear D gene. V was shortened by 2 bases and J by 6 bases, with 8 bases between the two germline ends. The CDR3 covers 13 residues. CDR1 is SGHRS, CDR2 YFSETQ, per germline. CDR3 loop: CASSFTTAGELFF. The CDR3, as DNA: TGCGCCAGCAGCTTCACGACGGCCGGGGAGCTGTTTTTT.